The next 4 T cell receptor beta chains were all read from a single sample in a study of early T cells in non-severe SARS-CoV-2 infection. TCRdb recomputed calls from the 5' RACE reads with MiXCR, one row per CDR3 protein. The sample carries fewer than 120,000 distinct CDR3 sequences, around 12% recorded once. The specimen comprised whole blood, sampled at baseline. Receptor source: an adult who was a healthcare worker with PCR-confirmed SARS-CoV-2 infection or an uninfected control (not recorded which).

This clonotype was detected many times. The rearrangement links TRBV6-1 to TRBJ1-6, with 7 nucleotides matching TRBD1. V shed 5 bases, J shed 8 bases, and the junction held 6 bases outside the gene matches. Germline CDR1 reads MNHNS; CDR2 reads SASEGT. The CDR3 sequence is 14 residues long. Here the CDR3 DNA reads TGTGCCAGCAGTCGACAGGGAGTGGATTCACCCCTCCACTTT. It translates to CASSRQGVDSPLHF.

This clonotype turned up a few times. The chain carries TRBV19 and TRBJ2-4, with 10 bases identical to TRBD2. The CDR3 covers 14 residues. Germline V gene sequence: CDR1 LNHDA, CDR2 SQIVND (reference sequence). V gave up 6 bases and J gave up 6 bases; unmatched junction bases: 5. The CDR3 loop is CASSLGLAVNIQYF. The CDR3 nucleotides read TGTGCCAGTAGCCTAGGACTAGCGGTAAACATTCAGTACTTC.

The chain is built from TRBV7-3 and TRBJ2-5; D is unresolved. The ends were cut back, 1 base at V and 6 bases at J, with 6 bases in the middle. CDR1 SGHTA and CDR2 FQGTGA come from the germline V gene. The CDR3 is 12 residues long. CDR3: CASSLNGQTQYF. The CDR3 region has the DNA TGTGCCAGCAGCTTAAATGGGCAGACCCAGTACTTC.

This clonotype was picked up a small number of times. The chain is built from TRBV3-1 and TRBJ1-1; no definite D call. Between the trimmed V and J ends, which lost 2 bases and 0 bases, there was a span of 7 bases. Germline-derived CDR1 and CDR2 are LGHDT and YNNKEL (reference sequence). The CDR3 is made up of 14 amino acids. CDR3 in DNA: TGTGCCAGCAGCCAATTGAGGGTGAACACTGAAGCTTTCTTT. It is translated as CASSQLRVNTEAFF.